The source of this TCR beta chain is a study of cytomegalovirus exposure and HLA in healthy donors. General observations from the study: Researchers left out some V segments, among them TRBV6-2 and TRBV6-3, as indistinguishable. In a later analysis, common viral pathogens appeared linked to several of the most significant clusters. V- and J-gene trimming in TCR beta was tied to a missense DCLRE1C variant by an analysis performed later. Upon later analysis, TCR association rates were observed to vary by HLA locus, being highest for DRB1 and lowest for HLA-C.

As concerns this clone: The antigen is not known.

The primer mix had 60 Vbeta and 13 Jbeta primers. Data came from immunoSEQ multiplex PCR; TCRdb stores just in-frame clones and leaves some out. The table includes 120,000 or so clones, roughly 80% detected once. Germline CDR1 reads MGHRA; CDR2 reads YSYEKL. Trimming stripped 1 base from V and 5 bases from J, with 11 bases between. This CDR3 region has 14 residues. Sequenced material: PBMCs. The receptor was derived from a man aged 25 to 45 in good health and CMV-seronegative. This rearrangement joins TRBV4-1 to TRBJ1-2; D not certain. Written as DNA, the CDR3 is TGCGCCAGCAGCCAAGTTCCCGGGGATTATGGCTACACCTTC. It yields the protein CASSQVPGDYGYTF.